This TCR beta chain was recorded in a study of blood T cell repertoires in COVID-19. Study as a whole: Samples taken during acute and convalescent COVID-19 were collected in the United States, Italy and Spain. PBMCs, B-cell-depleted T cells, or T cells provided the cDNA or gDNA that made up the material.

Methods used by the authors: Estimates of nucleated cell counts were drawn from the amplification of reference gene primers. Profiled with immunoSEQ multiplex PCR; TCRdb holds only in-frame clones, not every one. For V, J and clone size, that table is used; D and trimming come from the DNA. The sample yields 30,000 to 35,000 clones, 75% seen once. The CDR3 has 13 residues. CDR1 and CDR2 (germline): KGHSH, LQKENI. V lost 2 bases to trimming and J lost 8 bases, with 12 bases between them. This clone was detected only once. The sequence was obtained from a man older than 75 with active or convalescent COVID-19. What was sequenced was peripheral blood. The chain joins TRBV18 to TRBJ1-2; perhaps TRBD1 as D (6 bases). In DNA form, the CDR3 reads TGTGCCAGCTCACCAACAACAGGGCCGGGCTACACCTTC. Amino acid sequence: CASSPTTGPGYTF.